These 22 T cell receptor beta chains were sequenced from one sample in a study of T cells after yellow fever vaccination. A single record per CDR3 protein comes from TCRdb applying MiXCR to the 5' RACE reads. Here the sample spans 610,000 or so distinct CDR3 sequences, more than 9% being singletons. Sequenced here: PBMCs, sampled on the day of the yellow fever booster vaccination. Source of these receptors: a man younger than 45 who received the YFV17D yellow fever vaccine.

The chain uses TRBV29-1 and TRBJ2-7, with TRBD2 as a possible D gene (6 bases). The CDR3 spans 13 residues. Germline-derived CDR1 and CDR2 are SQVTM and ANQGSEA. Deletions cut 6 bases from V and 4 bases from J, with 16 bases between. The CDR3 is CSVLEGGLYEQYF. The CDR3 coding sequence is TGCAGCGTCCTTGAGGGAGGACTGTACGAGCAGTACTTC.

The CDR3 DNA sequence: TGTGCCAGCAGTTTCAGCGGGAGCCTTTCCTACGAGCAGTACTTC. This encodes CASSFSGSLSYEQYF. The V call is TRBV28, the J call TRBJ2-7; 8 bases are a match to TRBD2. The CDR3 extends over 15 amino acids. The J segment lost 1 base and the V segment lost 3 bases, leaving 5 bases of the junction unmatched. The V gene's germline CDR1 is MDHEN and CDR2 SYDVKM.

The chain employs TRBV7-2 and TRBJ2-1, with 12 nucleotides matching TRBD2. The J segment lost 0 bases and the V segment lost 4 bases, leaving 4 bases of the junction unmatched. This CDR3 spans 17 amino acids. The germline gives CDR1 SGHTA, CDR2 FQGNSA. This CDR3 reads CASSSRTSGISYNEQFF. In DNA form, the CDR3 reads TGTGCCAGCAGCTCGCGGACTAGCGGGATCTCCTACAATGAGCAGTTCTTC.

This clonotype came up many times. V usage is TRBV20-1 and J usage is TRBJ2-5; 7 bases agree with TRBD1. V lost 7 bases to trimming and J lost 5 bases; unmatched junction nucleotides: 7. Germline assignment: CDR1 DFQATT and CDR2 SNEGSKA (reference sequence). This CDR3 region has 12 residues. CDR3 in amino acids: CSGLQGTETQYF. The CDR3 bases are TGCAGTGGACTACAGGGGACCGAGACCCAGTACTTC.

The chain couples TRBV20-1 to TRBJ2-3; 9 nucleotides line up with TRBD2. Germline V gene sequence: CDR1 DFQATT, CDR2 SNEGSKA (reference sequence). This CDR3 is built from 15 residues. The junction had 6 bases not matched to a gene; V was cut back by 3 bases and J by 2 bases. The CDR3 loop is CSASVLAGNTDTQYF. For the CDR3, the DNA is TGCAGTGCTAGTGTCCTAGCGGGGAACACAGATACGCAGTATTTT.

The chain links TRBV27 to TRBJ2-3, with 8 bases that match TRBD1. J gave up 4 bases and V 4 bases, and 7 bases lay outside the gene matches. The CDR3 has 15 amino acids. Germline CDR1 reads MNHEY; CDR2 reads SMNVEV (reference sequence). Here the CDR3 reads CASSSHWDRPDTQYF. The DNA for the CDR3 is TGTGCCAGCAGTTCTCACTGGGACAGGCCAGATACGCAGTATTTT.

This rearrangement joins TRBV29-1 to TRBJ2-1, with 8 bases that match TRBD1. J was trimmed by 7 bases and V by 6 bases; bases with no gene match: 8. The CDR3 consists of 13 residues. Germline lookup yields CDR1 SQVTM and CDR2 ANQGSEA. CDR3 DNA: TGCAGCGTGGTTGGACAGGGATGGAATGAGCAGTTCTTC. Translating gives CSVVGQGWNEQFF.

V usage is TRBV20-1 and J usage is TRBJ2-7; a possible D gene is TRBD1 (6 bases). Germline loops: CDR1 DFQATT, CDR2 SNEGSKA (reference sequence). The CDR3 totals 12 residues. V gave up 3 bases and J gave up 4 bases, with 10 bases separating them. CDR3: CSASPTGYEQYF. The CDR3 DNA sequence: TGCAGTGCTAGCCCCACAGGGTACGAGCAGTACTTC.

This clonotype has at least ten counts. V and J are TRBV7-9 and TRBJ2-1; 8 bases align to TRBD1. CDR1 and CDR2 from the germline V gene are SEHNR and FQNEAQ (reference sequence). The CDR3 runs to 15 residues. With V trimmed by 3 bases and J by 3 bases, 4 bases remained unmatched. CDR3 nucleotide sequence: TGTGCCAGCAGCTTGGCAGGGGGCATCTACAATGAGCAGTTCTTC. Amino acid sequence: CASSLAGGIYNEQFF.

The rearrangement links TRBV6-1 to TRBJ1-1; no firm D call. Trimming took off 7 bases at V and 10 bases at J, with 25 bases between the two ends. The germline gives CDR1 MNHNS, CDR2 SASEGT. The CDR3 has 15 residues. In DNA, the CDR3 is TGTGCCAGCATCAGGTTAGGCATCATGAGAGATGGAGCTTTCTTT. As protein: CASIRLGIMRDGAFF.

This clonotype was detected a few times. The J gene is TRBJ2-7, the V gene TRBV9; the D gene is possibly TRBD1 (6 bases). Germline V gene data show CDR1 as SGDLS and CDR2 as YYNGEE. V was shortened by 4 bases and J by 9 bases, with 14 bases between the two germline ends. The CDR3 extends over 12 amino acids. The CDR3 DNA follows: TGTGCCAGCAGCAACCTTGGGGGCGGGCAGTACTTC. It translates to CASSNLGGGQYF.

The CDR3: CASSKGQGSNEQFF. CDR3 nucleotides: TGCGCCAGCAGCAAAGGACAGGGTTCCAATGAGCAGTTCTTC. This chain joins TRBV5-1 and TRBJ2-1, with 8 bases aligning to TRBD1. The CDR3 is 14 amino acids. The ends lost 4 bases at V and 6 bases at J; junction bases unmatched: 6. Germline loops: CDR1 SGHRS, CDR2 YFSETQ.

The chain has TRBV5-1 and TRBJ2-7, with D hard to call. This CDR3 has 13 amino acids. Trimming left V 4 bases short and J 5 bases short, with 13 bases between. Germline CDR1 and CDR2: SGHRS and YFSETQ. In DNA, the CDR3 is TGCGCCAGCAGCCCAGAAGGGAACAACGAGCAGTACTTC. Amino acids: CASSPEGNNEQYF.

V gene TRBV7-9 combines with J gene TRBJ2-1; D possibly corresponds to TRBD2 (6 bases). This CDR3 has 12 amino acids. Germline-derived CDR1 and CDR2 are SEHNR and FQNEAQ (reference sequence). Trimming stripped 7 bases from V and 8 bases from J, with 12 bases between. For the CDR3, the DNA is TGTGCCAGCACCCGGGACTTCCATGAGCAGTTCTTC. Translating gives CASTRDFHEQFF.

This clonotype was counted only a few times. At one of its ends the junction is not consistent with the germline gene, which may arise from a read error. CDR3 loop: CSASYDEQFF. CDR3 in DNA: TGCAGTGCTAGCTACGATGAGCAGTTCTTC. The V call is TRBV20-1, the J call TRBJ2-1; D remains ambiguous. This CDR3 has 10 residues. The germline gives CDR1 DFQATT, CDR2 SNEGSKA (reference sequence).

The V call is TRBV12-3 or TRBV12-4, the J call TRBJ1-6, with D unresolved. V lost 4 bases, J lost 7 bases, and 8 bases lay in between. CDR3 length equals 13 residues. The CDR3 DNA reads TGTGCCAGCAGTTCCAAGGAGAATTCACCCCTCCACTTT. It yields the protein CASSSKENSPLHF.

V gene TRBV7-2 combines with J gene TRBJ1-1; D call uncertain. The CDR3 covers 13 residues. V was cut by 8 bases and J by 7 bases, with 17 bases left in between. The germline gives CDR1 SGHTA, CDR2 FQGNSA. The CDR3 region is CASAPMGGSEAFF. CDR3 DNA: TGTGCCAGCGCGCCCATGGGCGGGAGTGAAGCTTTCTTT.

The J gene is TRBJ2-6, the V gene TRBV20-1; 8 bases fit TRBD2. This CDR3 contains 18 residues. Germline V lookup: CDR1 DFQATT, CDR2 SNEGSKA (reference sequence). Unmatched junction bases numbered 14, after V lost 6 bases and J lost 1 base. CDR3 residues: CSAGSGKSLKSGANVLTF. For the CDR3, the DNA is TGCAGTGCCGGTAGCGGGAAGAGTCTAAAATCTGGGGCCAACGTCCTGACTTTC.

This sequence joins TRBV10-2 and TRBJ2-7; no clear D. Trimming removed 0 bases at V and 5 bases at J, with 8 bases between. The CDR3 is made up of 13 amino acids. CDR1 WSHSY and CDR2 SAAADI come from the germline V gene. The CDR3 region has the DNA TGCGCCAGCAGTGAGTCGTATACAAACGAGCAGTACTTC. This gives the protein CASSESYTNEQYF.

Here the CDR3 reads CASSLPGTVNELFF. The CDR3 nucleotides are TGTGCCAGCAGCTTGCCCGGGACCGTTAACGAGCTGTTTTTT. The chain uses TRBV5-8 and TRBJ2-2, with D tentatively TRBD1 or TRBD2 (5 bases each). The length of the CDR3 is 14 residues. Trimming shortened V by 1 base and J by 11 bases, and 15 bases separated the two germline ends. Per germline, CDR1 SGHTS and CDR2 YDEGEE.

V usage is TRBV12-3 or TRBV12-4 and J usage is TRBJ2-5; D unclear. The CDR3 sequence is 16 residues long. V dropped 3 bases and J dropped 2 bases, with 16 bases sitting between them. The CDR3 sequence is CASSFRATAKQETQYF. CDR3 DNA: TGTGCCAGCAGTTTCCGGGCTACGGCTAAGCAAGAGACCCAGTACTTC.

This chain connects TRBV12-3 or TRBV12-4 to TRBJ2-5; D is undetermined. Deletions cut 6 bases from V and 3 bases from J, with 17 bases between. This CDR3 region has 15 residues. CDR3 sequence: CASSHNRNREETQYF. The CDR3 nucleotides read TGTGCCAGCAGCCACAATCGCAATCGGGAAGAGACCCAGTACTTC.